This T cell receptor (beta chain) comes out of a study of early T cells in non-severe SARS-CoV-2 infection. TCRdb independently ran MiXCR on the 5' RACE reads; one entry per CDR3 protein. The sample includes roughly 30,000 distinct CDR3 sequences, about 4.6% seen only once; the top ten take under 6.5%. Trimming removed 0 bases at V and 2 bases at J, with 10 bases between. Germline lookup yields CDR1 SGHNT and CDR2 YENEEA. This CDR3 is 15 amino acids long. V gene TRBV11-3 combines with J gene TRBJ2-5, with D perhaps TRBD1 or TRBD2 (5 bases each). The sequence derives from an adult who was a healthcare worker with PCR-confirmed SARS-CoV-2 infection or an uninfected control (not recorded which). Specimen: whole blood. Here the CDR3 reads CASSLDPGPQETQYF. Written as DNA, the CDR3 is TGTGCCAGCAGCTTAGATCCGGGACCTCAAGAGACCCAGTACTTC.